Detailed here is one T cell receptor beta chain. Original processing notes: Amplification with reference gene primers provided the estimates of nucleated cell counts. Clones were read by immunoSEQ multiplex PCR, and TCRdb kept only the in-frame ones, dropping some. V, J and clone size reflect that table, while D and trimming were determined from the DNA. Among over 200,000 clones, about 89% were seen once, and the ten largest hold about 10%. The sample is drawn from a study of blood T cell repertoires in COVID-19. Study as a whole: Italy, Spain and the United States were the sources of the convalescent and acute COVID-19 samples. Nucleic acid was either cDNA or gDNA, and it came from T cells, B-cell-depleted T cells, or PBMCs.

This clonotype was sampled from a man between 35 and 55 years old who had recovered from COVID-19. Material: peripheral blood.

CDR3 region: CASRGQGYGYTF. Written as DNA, the CDR3 is TGTGCCAGCCGAGGACAGGGCTATGGCTACACCTTC. V usage is TRBV2 and J usage is TRBJ1-2; TRBD1 agrees at 8 bases. Trimming took 8 bases from V and 4 from J; bases not matched to a gene: 3. The germline V gene encodes CDR1 SNHLY and CDR2 FYNNEI. The CDR3 contains 12 residues.